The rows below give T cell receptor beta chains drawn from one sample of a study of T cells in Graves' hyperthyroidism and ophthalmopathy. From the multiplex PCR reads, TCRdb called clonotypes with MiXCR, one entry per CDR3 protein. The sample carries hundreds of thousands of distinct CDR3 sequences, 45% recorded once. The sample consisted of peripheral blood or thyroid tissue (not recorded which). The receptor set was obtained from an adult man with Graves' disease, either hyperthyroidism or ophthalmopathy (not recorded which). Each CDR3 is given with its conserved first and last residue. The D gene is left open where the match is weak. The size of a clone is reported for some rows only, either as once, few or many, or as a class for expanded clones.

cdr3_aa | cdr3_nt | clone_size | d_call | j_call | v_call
CASSLDSQARGTQYF | TGTGCCAGCAGCTTAGATTCCCAGGCGAGGGGGACCCAGTACTTC | many | - | TRBJ2-5 | TRBV11-2
CASSLGQGGSNSPLHF | TGTGCCAGCAGCTTGGGACAGGGGGGGTCGAATTCACCCCTCCACTTT | many | TRBD1 | TRBJ1-6 | TRBV7-2
CATSRDLGHNQPQHF | TGTGCCACCAGCAGAGATCTGGGGCACAATCAGCCCCAGCATTTT | many | - | TRBJ1-5 | TRBV15
CASSYNRGGQPQHF | TGTGCCAGCAGTTACAACAGGGGTGGACAGCCCCAGCATTTT | - | TRBD1 | TRBJ1-5 | TRBV6-1
CASSLRLGQNSPLHF | TGCGCCAGCAGCTTGCGATTGGGTCAAAATTCACCCCTCCACTTT | few | - | TRBJ1-6 | TRBV5-1
CASSIKQGNTIYF | TGTGCCAGTAGTATTAAACAGGGAAACACCATATATTTT | - | - | TRBJ1-3 | TRBV19
CASSLAATKQPQHF | TGTGCCAGCAGCTTGGCCGCAACCAAGCAACCCCAGCATTTT | many | - | TRBJ1-5 | TRBV5-6
CASSADGDSPLHF | TGTGCCAGCAGCGCAGACGGGGATTCACCCCTCCACTTT | many | - | TRBJ1-6 | TRBV7-2
CASSQRGIVHEQYF | TGTGCCAGCAGCCAACGCGGGATTGTCCACGAGCAGTACTTC | - | - | TRBJ2-7 | TRBV9
CASSLNTGGTGELFF | TGTGCCAGCAGCTTGAACACAGGGGGCACCGGGGAGCTGTTTTTT | many | TRBD1 | TRBJ2-2 | TRBV7-9
CASRLTGGSSFGYTF | TGTGCCAGCAGATTGACAGGGGGCTCGTCGTTTGGCTACACCTTC | - | TRBD1 | TRBJ1-2 | TRBV6-5
CASSWGQSATNEKLFF | TGCGCCAGCAGCTGGGGACAGTCTGCGACTAATGAAAAACTGTTTTTT | few | TRBD1 | TRBJ1-4 | TRBV5-1
CASSTSSGRSYEQYF | TGTGCCAGCAGTACATCTAGCGGGCGTTCCTACGAGCAGTACTTC | - | TRBD2 | TRBJ2-7 | TRBV6-5
CATSDLVGTDNYGYTF | TGTGCCACCAGTGATTTGGTCGGGACAGATAACTATGGCTACACCTTC | - | TRBD1 | TRBJ1-2 | TRBV24-1
CASSDFGTPAYEQYF | TGCGCCAGCAGTGATTTCGGGACTCCTGCCTACGAGCAGTACTTC | - | - | TRBJ2-7 | TRBV10-2
CASKRGGAHGYTF | TGTGCCAGCAAAAGAGGGGGGGCGCATGGCTACACCTTC | - | - | TRBJ1-2 | TRBV12-3/TRBV12-4
CANSGTGGGDGYTF | TGTGCTAACTCTGGGACAGGGGGCGGCGATGGCTACACCTTC | - | TRBD1 | TRBJ1-2 | TRBV2
CSAMGPAGEKLFF | TGCAGTGCTATGGGCCCAGCGGGTGAAAAACTGTTTTTT | once | - | TRBJ1-4 | TRBV20-1
CATARTVNSNQPQHF | TGTGCCACCGCGAGGACGGTTAATAGCAATCAGCCCCAGCATTTT | - | - | TRBJ1-5 | TRBV10-3
CASSPGGSYYGYTF | TGTGCCAGCAGCCCGGGGGGGTCATACTATGGCTACACCTTC | - | - | TRBJ1-2 | TRBV7-2
CATSMAGRTEAFF | TGTGCCACCAGTATGGCGGGAAGAACTGAAGCTTTCTTT | many | - | TRBJ1-1 | TRBV24-1
CSASRDAGATEAFF | TGCAGTGCTAGTCGGGATGCGGGGGCAACCGAAGCTTTCTTT | many | - | TRBJ1-1 | TRBV20-1
CAILSSGNTYEQYF | TGTGCCATCTTATCTAGCGGGAATACCTACGAGCAGTACTTC | once | TRBD2 | TRBJ2-7 | TRBV10-3
CASSLAGGAKITEAFF | TGTGCCAGCAGCTTGGCGGGGGGCGCAAAGATCACTGAAGCTTTCTTT | - | - | TRBJ1-1 | TRBV5-6
CASSFPDRCVSYEQYF | TGTGCCAGCAGCTTTCCCGACAGATGCGTCTCCTACGAGCAGTACTTC | - | - | TRBJ2-7 | TRBV7-2
CASSLEGRNTEAFF | TGTGCCAGCAGTCTGGAAGGGAGGAACACTGAAGCTTTCTTT | many | - | TRBJ1-1 | TRBV5-1
CASSSDRFNEKLFF | TGTGCCAGCAGTTCGGACAGGTTTAATGAAAAACTGTTTTTT | - | TRBD1 | TRBJ1-4 | TRBV12-3/TRBV12-4
CASSEWQGASYGYTF | TGTGCCAGCAGTGAATGGCAGGGGGCTTCCTATGGCTACACCTTC | few | TRBD1 | TRBJ1-2 | TRBV2
CASSTDYYEQYF | TGTGCCAGCAGCACGGACTACTACGAGCAGTACTTC | many | - | TRBJ2-7 | TRBV7-8
CASSSHRGNSPLHF | TGTGCCAGCAGCAGCCACAGGGGTAATTCACCCCTCCACTTT | many | TRBD1 | TRBJ1-6 | TRBV7-2
CASSLSGRSNTIYF | TGTGCCAGCAGTTTATCCGGGCGCAGCAACACCATATATTTT | - | - | TRBJ1-3 | TRBV12-3/TRBV12-4
CASNFMTGINSPLHF | TGTGCCAGCAACTTCATGACAGGGATTAATTCACCCCTCCACTTT | - | TRBD1 | TRBJ1-6 | TRBV5-5
CASTRGGNTEAFF | TGTGCCAGCACACGCGGGGGGAACACTGAAGCTTTCTTT | - | - | TRBJ1-1 | TRBV2
CASTQQGWYGYTF | TGTGCCAGCACTCAACAGGGTTGGTATGGCTACACCTTC | many | - | TRBJ1-2 | TRBV6-5
CATSDPASDRKVVETQYF | TGTGCCACCAGTGATCCAGCTAGCGATCGAAAGGTTGTGGAGACCCAGTACTTC | many | - | TRBJ2-5 | TRBV24-1
CASSLDQDRIHF | TGCGCCAGCAGCTTGGACCAGGACAGGATCCACTTC | many | TRBD1 | TRBJ2-7 | TRBV5-1
CATSRGGRGTQHF | TGTGCCACCAGTCGAGGGGGGCGTGGGACCCAGCATTTT | - | - | TRBJ1-5 | TRBV24-1
CSACIAGGLDEQYF | TGCAGTGCTTGCATAGCGGGGGGGTTGGACGAGCAGTACTTC | few | TRBD2 | TRBJ2-7 | TRBV20-1
CASSFRDRGYTF | TGTGCCAGCAGCTTCCGGGACAGGGGCTACACCTTC | - | TRBD1 | TRBJ1-2 | TRBV7-9
CSVGSAVNTEAFF | TGCAGCGTTGGGTCCGCAGTGAACACTGAAGCTTTCTTT | few | - | TRBJ1-1 | TRBV29-1
CSARDRQVNQPQHF | TGCAGTGCTAGAGATCGGCAGGTCAATCAGCCCCAGCATTTT | few | - | TRBJ1-5 | TRBV20-1
CSVPSDRGNEQYF | TGCAGTGTTCCTAGTGACAGGGGCAACGAGCAGTACTTC | few | TRBD1 | TRBJ2-7 | TRBV20-1
CASSPSLAEFYEQYF | TGTGCCAGCAGCCCCTCACTAGCGGAGTTCTACGAGCAGTACTTC | few | TRBD2 | TRBJ2-7 | TRBV5-6
CASRSGGADTEAFF | TGTGCCAGCAGGTCAGGGGGCGCGGACACTGAAGCTTTCTTT | - | TRBD1 | TRBJ1-1 | TRBV12-3/TRBV12-4
CASSYSFGFPLSYEQYF | TGTGCCAGCAGTTACTCTTTCGGATTCCCCCTCTCCTACGAGCAGTACTTC | few | - | TRBJ2-7 | TRBV6-2/TRBV6-3
CSASQRSSYNSPLHF | TGCAGTGCTAGCCAGCGAAGCTCCTATAATTCACCCCTCCACTTT | few | - | TRBJ1-6 | TRBV20-1
CSVEMVRGSNYGYTF | TGCAGCGTTGAAATGGTCCGGGGTTCTAACTATGGCTACACCTTC | few | - | TRBJ1-2 | TRBV29-1
CASLNWDSSANTIYF | TGTGCCAGCTTAAATTGGGACAGTAGTGCAAACACCATATATTTT | - | TRBD1 | TRBJ1-3 | TRBV12-3/TRBV12-4
CASSENRAAYQPQHF | TGTGCCAGCAGTGAAAACAGGGCAGCCTATCAGCCCCAGCATTTT | once | - | TRBJ1-5 | TRBV2
CSARDRDTVSYNSPLHF | TGCAGTGCTAGAGATCGGGACACCGTCTCCTATAATTCACCCCTCCACTTT | - | - | TRBJ1-6 | TRBV20-1
CASRPGTGMATQYF | TGTGCCAGCAGACCCGGGACAGGGATGGCGACCCAGTACTTC | - | TRBD1 | TRBJ2-5 | TRBV2
CSATKTNTEAFF | TGCAGTGCCACAAAGACAAACACTGAAGCTTTCTTT | few | - | TRBJ1-1 | TRBV20-1
CASSVDPVHQPQHF | TGTGCCAGCAGCGTAGACCCGGTACATCAGCCCCAGCATTTT | - | - | TRBJ1-5 | TRBV2
CASSSSPLATNEKLFF | TGTGCCAGCAGCTCGTCCCCTCTTGCAACTAATGAAAAACTGTTTTTT | - | - | TRBJ1-4 | TRBV7-8
CASRRTSGGGYEQYF | TGTGCCAGCAGGCGGACTAGCGGGGGTGGATACGAGCAGTACTTC | - | TRBD2 | TRBJ2-7 | TRBV7-2
CASSPSQENYEQYF | TGTGCCAGCAGTCCATCACAGGAAAACTACGAGCAGTACTTC | few | - | TRBJ2-7 | TRBV2
CSARVRDREPSGPQHF | TGCAGTGCTAGGGTCCGGGACAGGGAACCCTCTGGGCCCCAGCATTTT | - | TRBD1 | TRBJ1-5 | TRBV20-1
CSVAGSNEKLFF | TGCAGCGTTGCAGGGTCAAATGAAAAACTGTTTTTT | - | - | TRBJ1-4 | TRBV29-1
CASSARTGGIRPMNTEAFF | TGTGCCAGCAGTGCTAGGACAGGGGGAATTAGGCCGATGAACACTGAAGCTTTCTTT | - | TRBD1 | TRBJ1-1 | TRBV7-9